This paragraph reports one T cell receptor (beta chain). Its cognate antigen is unknown. CDR3 length: 12 residues. V lost 7 bases to trimming and J lost 8 bases; unmatched junction nucleotides: 4. Per the germline V gene, CDR1 is MNHEY and CDR2 is SMNVEV (reference sequence). This sample was taken from a study of cytomegalovirus exposure and HLA in healthy donors. TCRdb's table, derived via immunoSEQ multiplex PCR, lists solely in-frame clones and lacks some. The sample yields some 350,000 clones, about nine tenths seen once. Study outcomes and limitations: Rare sequences made up most TCRs, while some public TCRs were found in many donors. Specific recognition of CMV antigens was confirmed in vitro for three chains (all CMV-associated). Listed as cytomegalovirus-associated were over 150 TCR beta chains.

The donors formed part of the 120-subject validation cohort, distinct from the approximately 630-subject first cohort. The source of this sequence is a woman in her twenties or thirties in good health and CMV-seropositive. This sequence joins TRBV27 and TRBJ2-1; 8 bases are shared with TRBD2. The sequenced material came from PBMCs. The CDR3 sequence: CASTGTRYEQFF. CDR3 in DNA: TGTGCCAGCACCGGGACTAGATATGAGCAGTTCTTC.